The 20 T cell receptor beta chains given below trace back to one sample, sequenced in a study of T-cell memory formation after mild COVID-19. TCRdb re-derived calls from the 5' RACE reads in MiXCR, one entry per CDR3 protein. The data show approximately 54,000 distinct CDR3 sequences, approximately 12% seen once. Material: PBMCs or a T cell subset sorted from them (not recorded which). The receptor set was obtained from a man in his late teens or twenties who had mild COVID-19 (a few samples of this study predate the infection). Cell type and time point are not known.

Ten or more counts support this clonotype. The V call is TRBV20-1, the J call TRBJ2-3, with TRBD2 matching 7 bases. The germline CDR1 and CDR2 sequences are DFQATT and SNEGSKA (reference sequence). V trimming: 4 bases; J trimming: 4 bases; junction bases outside the gene matches: 8. This CDR3 has 14 residues. The chain's CDR3 is CSAIVQAGSDTQYF. CDR3 bases: TGCAGTGCTATCGTCCAAGCGGGGTCAGATACGCAGTATTTT.

This clonotype has only a few counts. This chain links TRBV21-1 with TRBJ2-7; TRBD1 reflects the table's D call only, with no check against the DNA. TRBV21-1 has pseudogene status. This CDR3 spans 14 amino acids. The chain's CDR3 is CASSFRDRHYEQYV. The DNA for the CDR3 is TGTGCCAGCAGCTTTCGGGACAGGCACTACGAGCAGTACGTC.

This clonotype was observed many times. The gene calls are TRBV12-3 or TRBV12-4 and TRBJ2-5; 11 bases agree with TRBD1. The CDR3 has 15 residues. Trimming removed 5 bases from V and 5 bases from J; junction bases left unmatched: 7. This CDR3 reads CASSPLGTGGETQYF. The CDR3 coding sequence is TGTGCCAGCAGTCCCCTCGGGACAGGGGGGGAGACCCAGTACTTC.

This clonotype was seen many times. This chain joins TRBV6-1 and TRBJ2-3; D remains ambiguous. Germline V gives CDR1 MNHNS, CDR2 SASEGT. CDR3 length: 12 residues. V was pared by 2 bases and J by 9 bases, with 9 bases between. This chain's CDR3 is CASSERSGTQYF. CDR3 bases: TGTGCCAGCAGTGAAAGGTCAGGCACGCAGTATTTT.

CDR3 residues: CASSLSQGNEQFF. The CDR3 region has the DNA TGTGCCAGCAGCCTGTCACAGGGGAATGAGCAGTTCTTC. This sequence joins TRBV14 and TRBJ2-1; TRBD1 matches 7 bases. Unmatched junction bases numbered 4, after V lost 4 bases and J lost 7 bases. Germline loops: CDR1 SGHDN, CDR2 FVKESK. The CDR3 is 13 residues long.

On this clonotype: A much larger clone lies one base from this, so it may be a read error. The chain uses TRBV12-3 or TRBV12-4 and TRBJ2-2; 13 positions match TRBD2. This CDR3 region has 18 residues. For the CDR3, the DNA is TGTGCCAGCAGTCCGAGGACTAGCGGGGGTAGGAACGCCGGGGAGCTGTTTTTT. It is translated as CASSPRTSGGRNAGELFF.

The J gene is TRBJ1-6, the V gene TRBV5-1; D is undetermined. Germline lookup yields CDR1 SGHRS and CDR2 YFSETQ. The CDR3 runs to 16 residues. V lost 0 bases and J lost 6, with 13 bases in between. The CDR3 reads CASSLDGEPINSPLHF. The CDR3 bases are TGCGCCAGCAGCTTGGACGGGGAACCAATTAATTCACCCCTCCACTTT.

This clonotype was recorded at least ten times. The chain joins TRBV6-5 to TRBJ2-3; 9 positions agree with TRBD2. The length of the CDR3 is 15 residues. Germline CDR1 is MNHEY and CDR2 is SVGAGI. V shed 8 bases and J 4 bases; nucleotides not matched to a gene: 10. The CDR3 spells CASSRRGGIPDTQYF. CDR3 nucleotide sequence: TGTGCCAGCTCAAGGCGGGGGGGGATCCCAGATACGCAGTATTTT.

The chain couples TRBV6-2 or TRBV6-3 to TRBJ2-1; 7 nucleotides align to TRBD2. This CDR3 contains 16 residues. Unmatched junction bases numbered 9, after V lost 4 bases and J lost 3 bases. The germline CDR1 and CDR2 sequences are MNHEY and SVGEGT. The CDR3 region is CASSSSDGRGYNEQFF. The CDR3, as DNA: TGTGCCAGCAGTTCCAGCGATGGGAGGGGCTACAATGAGCAGTTCTTC.

This clonotype came up a few times. This rearrangement joins TRBV5-1 to TRBJ2-1; 7 positions match TRBD1. Germline trimming cut 4 bases from V and 1 base from J; bases unmatched to any gene: 5. Germline V lookup: CDR1 SGHRS, CDR2 YFSETQ. This CDR3 has 15 residues. DNA of the CDR3: TGCGCCAGCAGCCAGGGGGTACTATCCTACAATGAGCAGTTCTTC. It yields the protein CASSQGVLSYNEQFF.

In this sample, this clonotype turned up a few times. The chain is built from TRBV7-8 and TRBJ1-1, with TRBD1 as a possible D gene (6 bases). The germline V and J ends were trimmed by 1 base and 7 bases, with 13 bases remaining between them. Germline V gene data show CDR1 as SGHVS and CDR2 as FQNEAQ. CDR3 size: 14 residues. In DNA, the CDR3 is TGTGCCAGCAGCTTAGTGGCGGGGGCGGGTGAAGCTTTCTTT. Its protein is CASSLVAGAGEAFF. The whole variable domain, filled in from reference TRBV7-8 and TRBJ1-1, reads GAGVSQSPRYKVAKRGQDVALRCDPISGHVSLFWYQQALGQGPEFLTYFQNEAQLDKSGLPSDRFFAERPEGSVSTLKIQRTQQEDSAVYLCASSLVAGAGEAFFGQGTRLTVV.

V and J are TRBV2 and TRBJ2-7, with 8 nucleotides matching TRBD2. The CDR3 spans 15 residues. In germline, CDR1 is SNHLY, CDR2 FYNNEI. V was clipped by 5 bases and J by 1 base; unmatched bases: 7. CDR3 in DNA: TGTGCCAGCAGTTACGGCGGGGGGCCATCCTACGAGCAGTACTTC. Its translation: CASSYGGGPSYEQYF.

This clonotype came up a few times. The chain has TRBV5-1 and TRBJ2-7; D not certain. There are 14 residues in the CDR3. Per germline, CDR1 SGHRS and CDR2 YFSETQ. V shed 4 bases and J shed 10 bases, with 21 bases lying between them. The CDR3 nucleotides are TGCGCCAGCAGCCTGGACCCTGATACGGGCGTCCAGTACTTC. Translated: CASSLDPDTGVQYF.

This clonotype was seen a few times. V is TRBV6-2 or TRBV6-3 and J is TRBJ2-7; 7 bases agree with TRBD2. Looked up from germline, CDR1 is MNHEY and CDR2 is SVGEGT. This CDR3 has 12 residues. J gave up 0 bases and V 8 bases, and 1 base lay outside the gene matches. This CDR3 is CASRTSSYEQYF. CDR3 bases: TGTGCCAGCCGGACTAGCTCCTACGAGCAGTACTTC.

Only a few counts were recorded for this clonotype. The chain recombines TRBV4-3 with TRBJ2-2, with D unclear. Germline V gene data show CDR1 as LGHNA and CDR2 as YSLEER. The CDR3 runs 15 residues. The ends were cut back, 0 bases at V and 5 bases at J, with 10 bases in the middle. CDR3 sequence reads: CASSQDIGITGELFF. The CDR3 DNA reads as TGCGCCAGCAGCCAAGATATAGGAATAACCGGGGAGCTGTTTTTT.

J is TRBJ2-5 and V is TRBV7-2; 8 nucleotides agree with TRBD2. The germline V gene has CDR1 SGHTA and CDR2 FQGNSA. The CDR3 runs 14 residues. J was trimmed by 5 bases and V by 7 bases; bases with no gene match: 9. The chain's CDR3 is CASNPGGDWETQYF. CDR3 DNA: TGTGCCAGCAACCCCGGGGGGGACTGGGAGACCCAGTACTTC.

In its sample, this clonotype was seen many times. The J gene is TRBJ1-1, the V gene TRBV12-3 or TRBV12-4, with a tentative D call TRBD1 (6 bases). The CDR3 spans 12 residues. V was pared by 2 bases and J by 8 bases, with 9 bases between. The CDR3 nucleotides read TGTGCCAGCAGTTTACCGGGACAAGAAGCTTTCTTT. Amino acids: CASSLPGQEAFF.

The chain recombines TRBV30 with TRBJ2-7, with D unresolved. V lost 2 bases and J lost 6, with 14 bases in between. The CDR3 sequence is 13 residues long. Germline V gives CDR1 GTSNPN, CDR2 SVGIG (reference sequence). The CDR3 protein is CAWSREVRTEQYF. The CDR3 bases are TGTGCCTGGAGTAGAGAGGTGAGGACCGAGCAGTACTTC.

This clonotype was detected many times. The V and J genes are TRBV5-6 and TRBJ1-3, with a possible D match to TRBD1 (6 bases). This CDR3 contains 15 residues. V lost 3 bases, J lost 0 bases, and 10 bases lay in between. Germline-derived CDR1 and CDR2 are SGHDT and YYEEEE. The CDR3 DNA sequence: TGTGCCAGCAGCTCAACAGGGAGCTCTGGAAACACCATATATTTT. As protein: CASSSTGSSGNTIYF.

This clonotype was counted a few times. The chain recombines TRBV7-2 with TRBJ1-6; D perhaps matches TRBD1 (5 bases). The CDR3 has 16 residues. Trimming removed 5 bases from V and 0 bases from J, with 11 bases in between. Germline CDR1 is SGHTA and CDR2 is FQGNSA. The CDR3 nucleotides are TGTGCCAGCAGCCTATGGACACTCTCCTATAATTCACCCCTCCACTTT. Protein product: CASSLWTLSYNSPLHF.